Each of the 24 T cell receptor beta chains below was sequenced from the same sample in a study of T cell responses to AZD1222 COVID-19 vaccine. Repertoires were generated with immunoSEQ multiplex PCR, while TCRdb's copy carries only in-frame clones and drops some. The repertoire holds 150,000 to 200,000 clones, with approximately 90% as singletons. The starting material was peripheral blood, obtained 28 days after the second AZD1222 dose. The source is an adult who received the AZD1222 COVID-19 vaccine.

The sample holds one count of this clone. DNA of the CDR3: TGTGCCAGCAGCTTGAAGGGGGCGCCTGGAGAGGACGGCTACACCTTC. It specifies CASSLKGAPGEDGYTF. The rearrangement joins TRBV5-8 to TRBJ1-2; 7 bases map to TRBD1. The CDR3 covers 16 residues. The J segment lost 8 bases and the V segment lost 1 base, leaving 14 bases of the junction unmatched. Germline V gene sequence: CDR1 SGHTS, CDR2 YDEGEE.

The chain carries TRBV18 and TRBJ2-5; D not certain. Per the germline V gene, CDR1 is KGHSH and CDR2 is LQKENI. V was cut by 2 bases and J by 2 bases, with 6 bases left in between. This CDR3 spans 13 amino acids. In nucleotides, the CDR3 is TGTGCCAGCTCACCATGGAGTCAAGAGACCCAGTACTTC. Protein product: CASSPWSQETQYF.

The gene calls are TRBV7-9 and TRBJ1-2; the match to TRBD1 covers 8 bases. The CDR3 has 13 residues. V shed 3 bases, J shed 6 bases, and the junction held 3 bases outside the gene matches. Germline V gene lookup returns CDR1 SEHNR and CDR2 FQNEAQ (reference sequence). The CDR3 reads CASSFGQGNGYTF. The CDR3 region has the DNA TGTGCCAGCAGCTTTGGACAGGGTAATGGCTACACCTTC.

The rearrangement uses TRBV9 and TRBJ2-1; D is possibly TRBD1 (5 bases). This CDR3 contains 15 residues. Germline V gives CDR1 SGDLS, CDR2 YYNGEE. V was clipped by 0 bases and J by 4 bases, with 11 bases between them. The CDR3 loop is CASSVDQGWYNEQFF. In DNA form, the CDR3 reads TGTGCCAGCAGCGTAGACCAGGGTTGGTACAATGAGCAGTTCTTC. The whole variable domain, filled in from reference TRBV9 and TRBJ2-1, reads DSGVTQTPKHLITATGQRVTLRCSPRSGDLSVYWYQQSLDQGLQFLIQYYNGEERAKGNILERFSAQQFPDLHSELNLSSLELGDSALYFCASSVDQGWYNEQFFGPGTRLTVL.

The chain is built from TRBV2 and TRBJ2-7, with 9 bases lining up with TRBD1. V was clipped by 7 bases and J by 1 base; unmatched bases: 5. The CDR3 has 14 residues. Germline V gene data show CDR1 as SNHLY and CDR2 as FYNNEI. The CDR3 region has the DNA TGTGCCAGCACCCGACAGGGGGTGTCCTACGAGCAGTACTTC. This sequence encodes CASTRQGVSYEQYF.

The chain has TRBV6-6 and TRBJ1-1; D uncertain. Per the germline V gene, CDR1 is MNHNY and CDR2 is SVGAGI (reference sequence). Trimming left V 10 bases short and J 0 bases short, with 15 bases between. CDR3 length: 14 amino acids. For the CDR3, the DNA is TGTGCCACCCTCAGTAATTTACTGAACACTGAAGCTTTCTTT. This encodes CATLSNLLNTEAFF.

CDR3 nucleotides: TGTGCCTGGGCCAGGGGGATTGGAGGCTACACCTTC. It yields the protein CAWARGIGGYTF. The genes are TRBV30 and TRBJ1-2; 7 bases align to TRBD1. The CDR3 runs 12 residues. Germline CDR1 is GTSNPN and CDR2 is SVGIG (reference sequence). V lost 5 bases, J lost 8 bases, and 8 bases stayed unmatched.

This sequence joins TRBV7-2 and TRBJ2-1; TRBD2 matches at 14 bases. The CDR3 totals 17 residues. Looked up from germline, CDR1 is SGHTA and CDR2 is FQGNSA. After removal of 5 bases from V and 4 bases from J, the junction contained 7 bases not matched to a gene. The CDR3 sequence is CASSPWTSGGSYNEQFF. CDR3 in DNA: TGTGCCAGCAGCCCTTGGACTAGCGGGGGGTCATACAATGAGCAGTTCTTC.

The CDR3 is CASSLGVSGNTIYF. In nucleotides, the CDR3 is TGTGCCAGCAGTTTAGGGGTCTCTGGAAACACCATATATTTT. V and J are TRBV27 and TRBJ1-3; no clear D. Germline-derived CDR1 and CDR2 are MNHEY and SMNVEV (reference sequence). Trimming removed 2 bases from V and 0 bases from J, with 5 bases in between. This CDR3 has 14 residues.

This sequence joins TRBV4-1 and TRBJ1-1, with a weak D call TRBD1 (5 bases). This CDR3 spans 16 amino acids. V lost 0 bases and J 3 bases, leaving 14 bases between the germline ends. CDR1 is MGHRA and CDR2 is YSYEKL in the germline V gene. The CDR3 here is CASSQERAGTYTEAFF. CDR3 DNA sequence: TGCGCCAGCAGCCAAGAAAGGGCAGGGACCTACACTGAAGCTTTCTTT.

This clone has only a few counts. The sample holds other DNA sequences that translate to the same CDR3. This chain links TRBV12-3 or TRBV12-4 with TRBJ1-5; D is ambiguous. This CDR3 has 13 residues. Between the trimmed V and J ends, which lost 2 bases and 4 bases, there was a span of 6 bases. In DNA, the CDR3 is TGTGCCAGCAGTTTAAACAGTAATCAGCCCCAGCATTTT. Its protein is CASSLNSNQPQHF.

The chain is built from TRBV29-1 and TRBJ1-4; D not resolved. Trimming removed 4 bases at V and 7 bases at J, with 13 bases between. The germline V gene encodes CDR1 SQVTM and CDR2 ANQGSEA. The CDR3 has 13 residues. The CDR3 protein is CSVVMEKREKLFF. CDR3 DNA: TGCAGCGTTGTAATGGAGAAACGTGAAAAACTGTTTTTT.

The chain carries TRBV6-1 and TRBJ1-2; D perhaps matches TRBD1 (6 bases). The CDR3 covers 13 residues. Looked up from germline, CDR1 is MNHNS and CDR2 is SASEGT. The V and J ends lost 3 bases and 4 bases respectively, with 9 bases between them. Here the CDR3 DNA reads TGTGCCAGCAGTGATACAGGGAGCTATGGCTACACCTTC. This encodes CASSDTGSYGYTF.

The chain employs TRBV19 and TRBJ1-3, with 8 bases aligning to TRBD1. The length of the CDR3 is 14 residues. V gave up 3 bases and J gave up 4 bases; unmatched junction bases: 2. Germline V gene sequence: CDR1 LNHDA, CDR2 SQIVND (reference sequence). The CDR3 nucleotides read TGTGCCAGTAGTATGGGGACAGGAGGAAACACCATATATTTT. Translation: CASSMGTGGNTIYF.

The chain employs TRBV19 and TRBJ2-3; the match to TRBD1 covers 9 bases. Germline CDR1 LNHDA, CDR2 SQIVND (reference sequence). Trimming took 5 bases from V and 4 from J; bases not matched to a gene: 4. The CDR3 contains 14 residues. CDR3 sequence: CASSPTGGSDTQYF. CDR3 DNA: TGTGCCAGTAGTCCGACAGGGGGATCAGATACGCAGTATTTT.

The V call is TRBV5-1, the J call TRBJ1-6, with D possibly being TRBD1 (5 bases). This CDR3 comprises 14 residues. V was trimmed by 4 bases and J by 7 bases, leaving 12 bases between them. Germline CDR1 and CDR2: SGHRS and YFSETQ. In nucleotides, the CDR3 is TGCGCCAGCAGCCCCGGGACTTCCAATTCACCCCTCCACTTT. This translates into CASSPGTSNSPLHF. The whole variable domain, remainder taken from reference TRBV5-1 and TRBJ1-6, is KAGVTQTPRYLIKTRGQQVTLSCSPISGHRSVSWYQQTPGQGLQFLFEYFSETQRNKGNFPGRFSGRQFSNSRSEMNVSTLELGDSALYLCASSPGTSNSPLHFGNGTRLTVT.

This clone has just one count. This chain uses TRBV7-3 with TRBJ2-2; unclear D gene. V lost 5 bases to trimming and J lost 8 bases, with 12 bases between them. The CDR3 contains 13 residues. In germline, CDR1 is SGHTA, CDR2 FQGTGA. As DNA, the CDR3 is TGTGCCAGCAGCCCTAGTCGGTCGGGGGAGCTGTTTTTT. Protein: CASSPSRSGELFF.

V gene TRBV24-1 combines with J gene TRBJ2-2; D is perhaps TRBD1 or TRBD2 (7 bases each). The V end lost 9 bases, the J end lost 4 bases, and 14 bases lay between the germline ends. CDR3 size: 14 residues. Germline CDR1 reads KGHDR; CDR2 reads SFDVKD. CDR3 in amino acids: CATSGGGITGELFF. The DNA of the CDR3 is TGTGCCACCTCAGGGGGAGGGATCACCGGGGAGCTGTTTTTT.

The chain carries TRBV11-2 and TRBJ2-2, with D possibly being TRBD1 or TRBD2 (5 bases each). Germline lookup yields CDR1 SGHAT and CDR2 FQNNGV. Trimming shortened V by 10 bases and J by 4 bases, and 22 bases separated the two germline ends. The CDR3 spans 16 residues. This CDR3 is CAIPKSSGAGTGELFF. The DNA of the CDR3 is TGTGCCATCCCAAAAAGTTCCGGGGCGGGCACCGGGGAGCTGTTTTTT.

V and J are TRBV15 and TRBJ2-1, with D maybe TRBD2 (5 bases). There are 15 residues in the CDR3. V lost 5 bases to trimming and J lost 2 bases, with 13 bases between them. The V gene's germline CDR1 is LNHNV and CDR2 YYDKDF (reference sequence). Written as DNA, the CDR3 is TGTGCCACCAGCGGTGGCGGGCTAGCCTACAATGAGCAGTTCTTC. Its translation is CATSGGGLAYNEQFF.

This clone appeared once. V is TRBV7-2 and J is TRBJ1-2; 8 bases agree with TRBD1. This CDR3 has 14 residues. Per germline, CDR1 SGHTA and CDR2 FQGNSA. V dropped 5 bases and J dropped 5; count of bases not matched to a gene: 7. The CDR3 DNA is TGTGCCAGCAGCCAAGGACAGGGAGGTTATGGCTACACCTTC. It specifies CASSQGQGGYGYTF.

This clone occurred once. The chain combines TRBV5-1 with TRBJ2-7, with a weak D call TRBD1 (6 bases). Germline values: CDR1 SGHRS, CDR2 YFSETQ. V shed 4 bases and J shed 6 bases, with 11 bases lying between them. This CDR3 region has 12 residues. The CDR3 reads CASSQRGFEQYF. Here the CDR3 DNA reads TGCGCCAGCAGCCAAAGGGGGTTCGAGCAGTACTTC.

The J gene is TRBJ1-1, the V gene TRBV29-1, with a tentative D call TRBD1 (5 bases). The CDR3 loop spans 13 amino acids. V shed 7 bases and J shed 0 bases, with 12 bases lying between them. Per germline, CDR1 SQVTM and CDR2 ANQGSEA. The CDR3 sequence: CSGGQTVNTEAFF. CDR3 bases: TGCAGCGGTGGGCAGACAGTGAACACTGAAGCTTTCTTT.

The chain employs TRBV29-1 and TRBJ1-6; 7 bases are shared with TRBD1. Germline lookup yields CDR1 SQVTM and CDR2 ANQGSEA. Trimming at V came to 6 bases and at J to 9 bases, leaving 8 bases not matched to a gene. CDR3 length equals 13 residues. Here the CDR3 DNA reads TGCAGCGTCACGACAGGGTCGGGTTCACCCCTCCACTTT. Amino acids: CSVTTGSGSPLHF.